A selection of T cell receptor beta chains follows, all from one sample in a study of shared clonotypes between healthy human individuals. Sequencing was performed with immunoSEQ multiplex PCR; in TCRdb, only in-frame clones are kept and a portion is missing. The sample has around 2.5 million clones; 90% to 95% are singletons. The specimen sequenced was naive CD4+ T cells from PBMCs. All receptors derive from a young man in good health. Some clones in this sample may be carry-over from other donors' samples. CDR3s include the opening cysteine and the closing phenylalanine or tryptophan. The D gene is left open where the match is weak. Expanded clones are given a class, and other clones once, few, many or no size at all.

J gene: TRBJ2-5
V gene: TRBV29-1
D gene: -
CDR3 length: 13
clone size: -
CDR3 protein: CSVSGQLQETQYF
CDR3 DNA: TGCAGCGTATCGGGGCAGCTCCAAGAGACCCAGTACTTC

J gene: TRBJ1-4
V gene: TRBV19
D gene: TRBD1
CDR3 length: 16
clone size: -
CDR3 protein: CASTSTGTGRTEKLFF
CDR3 DNA: TGTGCCAGTACCTCCACCGGGACAGGGAGGACAGAAAAACTGTTTTTT

J gene: TRBJ2-1
V gene: TRBV19
D gene: TRBD1
CDR3 length: 15
clone size: few
CDR3 protein: CASSIDQGAYNEQFF
CDR3 DNA: TGTGCCAGTAGTATAGATCAGGGGGCCTACAATGAGCAGTTCTTC

J gene: TRBJ2-1
V gene: TRBV29-1
D gene: -
CDR3 length: 14
clone size: once
CDR3 protein: CSVEPQRGAGEQFF
CDR3 DNA: TGCAGCGTTGAACCACAACGGGGGGCGGGCGAGCAGTTCTTC

J gene: TRBJ2-7
V gene: TRBV5-6
D gene: -
CDR3 length: 14
clone size: -
CDR3 protein: CASSLGREIYEQYF
CDR3 DNA: TGTGCCAGCAGCTTGGGACGGGAGATTTACGAGCAGTACTTC

J gene: TRBJ1-5
V gene: TRBV18
D gene: -
CDR3 length: 15
clone size: -
CDR3 protein: CASSTSGPANQPQHF
CDR3 DNA: TGTGCCAGCTCGACTTCCGGCCCGGCCAATCAGCCCCAGCATTTT

J gene: TRBJ1-1
V gene: TRBV7-8
D gene: -
CDR3 length: 16
clone size: -
CDR3 protein: CASSLVEGRGNTEAFF
CDR3 DNA: TGTGCCAGCAGCTTAGTGGAGGGGCGCGGGAACACTGAAGCTTTCTTT

J gene: TRBJ1-1
V gene: TRBV19
D gene: -
CDR3 length: 13
clone size: -
CDR3 protein: CASSKLRDTEAFF
CDR3 DNA: TGTGCCAGTAGTAAACTTAGGGACACTGAAGCTTTCTTT

J gene: TRBJ1-2
V gene: TRBV9
D gene: TRBD1
CDR3 length: 16
clone size: -
CDR3 protein: CASSDAGTGSLFGYTF
CDR3 DNA: TGTGCCAGCAGCGACGCAGGGACAGGGAGTTTATTTGGCTACACCTTC

J gene: TRBJ2-3
V gene: TRBV27
D gene: -
CDR3 length: 14
clone size: -
CDR3 protein: CASRLLVSTDTQYF
CDR3 DNA: TGTGCCAGCAGGCTTCTAGTGAGCACAGATACGCAGTATTTT

J gene: TRBJ1-1
V gene: TRBV6-6
D gene: -
CDR3 length: 15
clone size: -
CDR3 protein: CASSDEGDTRTEAFF
CDR3 DNA: TGTGCCAGCAGTGACGAAGGGGACACACGTACTGAAGCTTTCTTT

J gene: TRBJ1-2
V gene: TRBV18
D gene: -
CDR3 length: 13
clone size: -
CDR3 protein: CASSIDRNYGYTF
CDR3 DNA: TGTGCCAGCTCCATAGACCGGAACTATGGCTACACCTTC

J gene: TRBJ2-1
V gene: TRBV9
D gene: TRBD2
CDR3 length: 15
clone size: -
CDR3 protein: CASSGGLAGAYEQFF
CDR3 DNA: TGTGCCAGCAGCGGAGGACTAGCGGGAGCCTATGAGCAGTTCTTC

J gene: TRBJ2-2
V gene: TRBV18
D gene: -
CDR3 length: 14
clone size: -
CDR3 protein: CASSGREDTGELFF
CDR3 DNA: TGTGCCAGCTCAGGCAGGGAAGACACCGGGGAGCTGTTTTTT

J gene: TRBJ1-1
V gene: TRBV7-9
D gene: -
CDR3 length: 14
clone size: -
CDR3 protein: CASSSQGGGTEAFF
CDR3 DNA: TGTGCCAGCAGCTCACAGGGTGGGGGCACTGAAGCTTTCTTT

J gene: TRBJ1-2
V gene: TRBV5-1
D gene: -
CDR3 length: 15
clone size: few
CDR3 protein: CASSVAPGASWGYTF
CDR3 DNA: TGCGCCAGCAGCGTGGCACCAGGGGCTTCCTGGGGCTACACCTTC

J gene: TRBJ1-2
V gene: TRBV6-6
D gene: TRBD1
CDR3 length: 12
clone size: -
CDR3 protein: CASKGDSYGYTF
CDR3 DNA: TGTGCCTCAAAGGGGGACAGCTATGGCTACACCTTC

J gene: TRBJ2-2
V gene: TRBV5-6
D gene: -
CDR3 length: 13
clone size: -
CDR3 protein: CASSLHLRRELFF
CDR3 DNA: TGTGCCAGCAGCCTCCATCTTCGTCGGGAGCTGTTTTTT

J gene: TRBJ2-5
V gene: TRBV9
D gene: TRBD2
CDR3 length: 17
clone size: -
CDR3 protein: CASSVAQRGRTQETQYF
CDR3 DNA: TGTGCCAGCAGCGTAGCGCAGCGGGGCAGAACACAAGAGACCCAGTACTTC

J gene: TRBJ2-7
V gene: TRBV2
D gene: TRBD2
CDR3 length: 15
clone size: -
CDR3 protein: CASRGGLAGGSEQYF
CDR3 DNA: TGTGCCAGCAGGGGGGGACTAGCGGGAGGGTCCGAGCAGTACTTC

J gene: TRBJ2-1
V gene: TRBV7-9
D gene: TRBD2
CDR3 length: 17
clone size: -
CDR3 protein: CASSSSGRRSSYNEQFF
CDR3 DNA: TGTGCCAGCAGCTCTAGCGGGAGGCGGAGCTCCTACAATGAGCAGTTCTTC

J gene: TRBJ2-1
V gene: TRBV6-5
D gene: -
CDR3 length: 11
clone size: -
CDR3 protein: CASREYNEQFF
CDR3 DNA: TGTGCCAGCAGAGAGTACAATGAGCAGTTCTTC

J gene: TRBJ2-3
V gene: TRBV9
D gene: -
CDR3 length: 14
clone size: -
CDR3 protein: CASSVVGITDTQYF
CDR3 DNA: TGTGCCAGCAGCGTAGTGGGGATCACAGATACGCAGTATTTT

J gene: TRBJ2-3
V gene: TRBV18
D gene: -
CDR3 length: 15
clone size: -
CDR3 protein: CASSPDRTSTDTQYF
CDR3 DNA: TGTGCCAGCTCACCTGACAGGACAAGCACAGATACGCAGTATTTT

J gene: TRBJ2-6
V gene: TRBV10-3
D gene: TRBD1
CDR3 length: 19
clone size: -
CDR3 protein: CAISEHRDRTSSGANVLTF
CDR3 DNA: TGTGCCATCAGTGAGCACCGGGACAGGACCTCCTCTGGGGCCAACGTCCTGACTTTC

J gene: TRBJ2-2
V gene: TRBV7-9
D gene: -
CDR3 length: 16
clone size: once
CDR3 protein: CASSLGLFRNTGELFF
CDR3 DNA: TGTGCCAGCAGCTTAGGGTTGTTCAGGAACACCGGGGAGCTGTTTTTT

J gene: TRBJ2-7
V gene: TRBV5-6
D gene: TRBD2
CDR3 length: 18
clone size: -
CDR3 protein: CASGLRGGPGLVLGEQYF
CDR3 DNA: TGTGCCAGCGGCCTTAGGGGAGGACCGGGACTAGTATTAGGCGAGCAGTACTTC

J gene: TRBJ1-3
V gene: TRBV4-1
D gene: -
CDR3 length: 14
clone size: -
CDR3 protein: CASSSGRSGNTIYF
CDR3 DNA: TGCGCCAGCAGTTCAGGGCGCTCTGGAAACACCATATATTTT

J gene: TRBJ2-1
V gene: TRBV4-2
D gene: TRBD1
CDR3 length: 16
clone size: -
CDR3 protein: CASSHGRQGPYNEQFF
CDR3 DNA: TGTGCCAGCAGCCATGGCCGACAGGGTCCCTACAATGAGCAGTTCTTC

J gene: TRBJ1-2
V gene: TRBV30
D gene: -
CDR3 length: 10
clone size: -
CDR3 protein: CAWDGDGYTF
CDR3 DNA: TGTGCCTGGGACGGGGACGGCTACACCTTC

J gene: TRBJ1-3
V gene: TRBV5-4
D gene: -
CDR3 length: 15
clone size: -
CDR3 protein: CASSLAAENGNTIYF
CDR3 DNA: TGTGCCAGCAGCTTGGCCGCGGAGAATGGAAACACCATATATTTT

J gene: TRBJ1-2
V gene: TRBV30
D gene: TRBD1
CDR3 length: 14
clone size: once
CDR3 protein: CAWSWTGQGYGYTF
CDR3 DNA: TGTGCCTGGAGTTGGACAGGGCAAGGCTATGGCTACACCTTC

J gene: TRBJ2-7
V gene: TRBV5-1
D gene: TRBD1
CDR3 length: 15
clone size: -
CDR3 protein: CASTKGGTETYEQYF
CDR3 DNA: TGCGCCAGCACCAAAGGTGGGACAGAGACCTACGAGCAGTACTTC

J gene: TRBJ1-1
V gene: TRBV30
D gene: -
CDR3 length: 20
clone size: once
CDR3 protein: CAWSSLYSGVGAGVDTEAFF
CDR3 DNA: TGTGCCTGGAGTTCCCTATATTCCGGCGTCGGGGCAGGGGTAGACACTGAAGCTTTCTTT

J gene: TRBJ2-3
V gene: TRBV27
D gene: TRBD1
CDR3 length: 16
clone size: -
CDR3 protein: CASSPDRGSWTDTQYF
CDR3 DNA: TGTGCCAGCAGTCCTGACAGGGGGAGTTGGACAGATACGCAGTATTTT

J gene: TRBJ2-1
V gene: TRBV27
D gene: -
CDR3 length: 14
clone size: -
CDR3 protein: CASSPGRPPDEQFF
CDR3 DNA: TGTGCCAGCAGTCCCGGGCGACCTCCGGATGAGCAGTTCTTC

J gene: TRBJ2-1
V gene: TRBV11-3
D gene: TRBD2
CDR3 length: 16
clone size: -
CDR3 protein: CASSLSREASYNEQFF
CDR3 DNA: TGTGCCAGCAGCTTGTCACGGGAGGCGTCCTACAATGAGCAGTTCTTC

J gene: TRBJ2-7
V gene: TRBV9
D gene: -
CDR3 length: 15
clone size: -
CDR3 protein: CASSVAYGRTYEQYF
CDR3 DNA: TGTGCCAGCAGCGTAGCATACGGACGTACCTACGAGCAGTACTTC

J gene: TRBJ2-7
V gene: TRBV7-9
D gene: -
CDR3 length: 15
clone size: -
CDR3 protein: CASSLDLGGRYEQYF
CDR3 DNA: TGTGCCAGCAGCTTAGACCTGGGGGGACGCTACGAGCAGTACTTC

J gene: TRBJ2-7
V gene: TRBV28
D gene: TRBD1
CDR3 length: 14
clone size: -
CDR3 protein: CASRSQGARYEQYF
CDR3 DNA: TGTGCCAGCAGGTCACAGGGGGCGCGCTACGAGCAGTACTTC

J gene: TRBJ2-7
V gene: TRBV7-9
D gene: -
CDR3 length: 19
clone size: -
CDR3 protein: CASSLFFSGDFRGLYEQYF
CDR3 DNA: TGTGCCAGCAGCTTATTTTTTTCGGGTGATTTCAGGGGCCTCTACGAGCAGTACTTC

J gene: TRBJ2-5
V gene: TRBV7-9
D gene: TRBD2
CDR3 length: 14
clone size: -
CDR3 protein: CASRGTSGASEQYF
CDR3 DNA: TGTGCCAGCAGAGGGACTAGCGGGGCGTCGGAGCAGTACTTC

J gene: TRBJ2-3
V gene: TRBV6-1
D gene: TRBD1
CDR3 length: 15
clone size: -
CDR3 protein: CAVPSDRVDADTQYF
CDR3 DNA: TGTGCCGTACCGAGTGACAGGGTAGATGCAGATACGCAGTATTTT

J gene: TRBJ2-2
V gene: TRBV7-7
D gene: -
CDR3 length: 13
clone size: few
CDR3 protein: CASSPEVTGELFF
CDR3 DNA: TGTGCCAGCAGCCCCGAAGTCACCGGGGAGCTGTTTTTT

J gene: TRBJ2-2
V gene: TRBV11-3
D gene: TRBD1
CDR3 length: 14
clone size: -
CDR3 protein: CASSRTGNGGELFF
CDR3 DNA: TGTGCCAGCAGCCGGACAGGGAACGGCGGGGAGCTGTTTTTT

J gene: TRBJ1-1
V gene: TRBV7-9
D gene: -
CDR3 length: 15
clone size: -
CDR3 protein: CASSTHRRMNTEAFF
CDR3 DNA: TGTGCCAGCAGCACACACAGGAGAATGAACACTGAAGCTTTCTTT